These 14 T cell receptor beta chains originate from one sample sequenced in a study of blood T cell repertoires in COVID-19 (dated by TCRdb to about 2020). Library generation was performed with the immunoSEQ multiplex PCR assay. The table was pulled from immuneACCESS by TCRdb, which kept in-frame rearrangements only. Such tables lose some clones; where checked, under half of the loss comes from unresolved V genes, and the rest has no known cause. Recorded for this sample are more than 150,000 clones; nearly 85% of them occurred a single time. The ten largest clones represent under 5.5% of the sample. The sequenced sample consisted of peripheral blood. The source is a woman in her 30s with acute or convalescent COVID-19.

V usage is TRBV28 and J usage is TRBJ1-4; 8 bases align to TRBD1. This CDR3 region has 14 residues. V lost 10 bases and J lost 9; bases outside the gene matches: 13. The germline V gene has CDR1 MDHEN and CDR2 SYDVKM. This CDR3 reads CAIPERQGSQKLFF. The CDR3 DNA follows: TGTGCCATCCCTGAAAGACAGGGGAGTCAAAAACTGTTTTTT.

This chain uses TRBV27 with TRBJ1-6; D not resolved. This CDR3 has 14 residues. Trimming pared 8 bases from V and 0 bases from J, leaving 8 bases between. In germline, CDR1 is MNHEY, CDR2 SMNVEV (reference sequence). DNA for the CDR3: TGTGCCAGCCGAACTGGCTCCTATAATTCACCCCTCCACTTT. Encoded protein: CASRTGSYNSPLHF.

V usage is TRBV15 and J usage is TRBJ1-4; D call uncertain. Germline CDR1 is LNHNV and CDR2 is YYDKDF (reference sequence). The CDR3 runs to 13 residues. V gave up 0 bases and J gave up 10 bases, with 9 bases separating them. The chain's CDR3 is CATSRDPPGKLFF. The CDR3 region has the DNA TGTGCCACCAGCAGAGACCCCCCCGGAAAACTGTTTTTT.

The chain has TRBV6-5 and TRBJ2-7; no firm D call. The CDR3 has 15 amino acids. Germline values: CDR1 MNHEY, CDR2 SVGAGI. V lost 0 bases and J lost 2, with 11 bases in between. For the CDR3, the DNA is TGTGCCAGCAGTTACTCGGCTGTCGTTACCTACGAGCAGTACTTC. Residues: CASSYSAVVTYEQYF.

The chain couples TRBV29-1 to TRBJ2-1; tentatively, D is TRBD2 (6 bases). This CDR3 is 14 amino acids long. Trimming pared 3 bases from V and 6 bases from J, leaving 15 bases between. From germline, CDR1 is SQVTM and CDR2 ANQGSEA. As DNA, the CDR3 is TGCAGCGTTGACGGACCCCGGAGGGGCAATGAGCAGTTCTTC. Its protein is CSVDGPRRGNEQFF.

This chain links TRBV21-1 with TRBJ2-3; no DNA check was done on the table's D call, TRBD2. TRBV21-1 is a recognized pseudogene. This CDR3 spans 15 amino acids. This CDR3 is CARQAAGGIRDTQYF. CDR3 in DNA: TGTGCCAGGCAGGCAGCGGGAGGGATCCGCGATACGCAGTATTTT.

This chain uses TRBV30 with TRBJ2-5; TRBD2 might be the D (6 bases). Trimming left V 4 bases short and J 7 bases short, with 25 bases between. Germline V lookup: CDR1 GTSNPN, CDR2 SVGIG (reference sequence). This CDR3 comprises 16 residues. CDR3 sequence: CAWTSGGALGLGTQYF. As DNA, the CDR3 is TGTGCCTGGACCTCAGGAGGGGCCCTGGGTTTGGGGACCCAGTACTTC. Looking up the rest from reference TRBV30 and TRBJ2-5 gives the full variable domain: SQTIHQWPATLVQPVGSPLSLECTVEGTSNPNLYWYRQAAGRGLQLLFYSVGIGQISSEVPQNLSASRPQDRQFILSSKKLLLSDSGFYLCAWTSGGALGLGTQYFGPGTRLLVL.

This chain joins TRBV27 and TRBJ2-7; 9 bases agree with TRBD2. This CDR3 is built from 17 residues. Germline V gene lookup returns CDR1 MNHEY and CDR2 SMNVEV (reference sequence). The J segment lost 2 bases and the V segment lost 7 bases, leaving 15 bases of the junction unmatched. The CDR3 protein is CASIGKGPSGATYEQYF. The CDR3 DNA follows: TGTGCCAGCATTGGGAAGGGCCCTAGCGGGGCCACCTACGAGCAGTACTTC.

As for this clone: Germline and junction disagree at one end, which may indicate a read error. In nucleotides, the CDR3 is TGTGCCAGCAGTCCAGGGGGTCTGGGGGATTTT. It yields the protein CASSPGGLGDF. This chain connects TRBV12-3 or TRBV12-4 to TRBJ2-3; 7 bases align to TRBD1. This CDR3 is 11 amino acids long.

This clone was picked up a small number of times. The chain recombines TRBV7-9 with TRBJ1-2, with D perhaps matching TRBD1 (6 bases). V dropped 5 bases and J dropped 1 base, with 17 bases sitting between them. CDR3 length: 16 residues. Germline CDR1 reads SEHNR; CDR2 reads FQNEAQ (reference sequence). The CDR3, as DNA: TGTGCCAGCAGCCAACGACAGGACAGTTTTAACTATGGCTACACCTTC. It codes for CASSQRQDSFNYGYTF. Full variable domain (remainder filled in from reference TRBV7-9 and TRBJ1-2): DTGVSQNPRHKITKRGQNVTFRCDPISEHNRLYWYRQTLGQGPEFLTYFQNEAQLEKSRLLSDRFSAERPKGSFSTLEIQRTEQGDSAMYLCASSQRQDSFNYGYTFGSGTRLTVV.

The CDR3 sequence is CASRKPGQQENIQYF. DNA for the CDR3: TGTGCCAGCAGGAAACCGGGACAGCAAGAAAACATTCAGTACTTC. The rearrangement uses TRBV7-9 and TRBJ2-4, with 7 bases aligning to TRBD1. Trimming took 6 bases from V and 5 from J; bases not matched to a gene: 10. This CDR3 is 15 amino acids long. Germline CDR1 is SEHNR and CDR2 is FQNEAQ (reference sequence). Variable domain in full (rest from reference TRBV7-9 and TRBJ2-4): DTGVSQNPRHKITKRGQNVTFRCDPISEHNRLYWYRQTLGQGPEFLTYFQNEAQLEKSRLLSDRFSAERPKGSFSTLEIQRTEQGDSAMYLCASRKPGQQENIQYFGAGTRLSVL.

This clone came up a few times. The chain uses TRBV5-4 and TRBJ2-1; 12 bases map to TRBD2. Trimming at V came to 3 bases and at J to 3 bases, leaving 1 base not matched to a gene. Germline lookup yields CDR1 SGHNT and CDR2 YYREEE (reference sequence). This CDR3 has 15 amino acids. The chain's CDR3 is CASSSTSGGYNEQFF. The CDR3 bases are TGTGCCAGCAGCTCGACTAGCGGGGGCTACAATGAGCAGTTCTTC. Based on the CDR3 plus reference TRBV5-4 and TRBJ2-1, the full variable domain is ETGVTQSPTHLIKTRGQQVTLRCSSQSGHNTVSWYQQALGQGPQFIFQYYREEENGRGNFPPRFSGLQFPNYSSELNVNALELDDSALYLCASSSTSGGYNEQFFGPGTRLTVL.

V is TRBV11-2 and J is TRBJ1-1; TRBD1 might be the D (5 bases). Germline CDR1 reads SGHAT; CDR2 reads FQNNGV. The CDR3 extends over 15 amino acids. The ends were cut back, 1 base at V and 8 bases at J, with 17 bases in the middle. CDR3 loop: CASSLVGAAATEAFF. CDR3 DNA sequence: TGTGCCAGCAGCTTAGTAGGGGCGGCAGCGACGGAAGCTTTCTTT.

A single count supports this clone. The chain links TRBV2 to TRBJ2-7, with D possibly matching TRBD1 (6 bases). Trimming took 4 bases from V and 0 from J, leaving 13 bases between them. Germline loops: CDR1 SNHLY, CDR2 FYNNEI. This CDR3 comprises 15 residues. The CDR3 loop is CASSGTVRHSYEQYF. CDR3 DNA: TGTGCCAGCAGTGGGACAGTTCGTCACTCCTACGAGCAGTACTTC.